This T cell receptor (beta chain) was profiled in a study of cytomegalovirus exposure and HLA in healthy donors. The PCR contained 60 Vbeta and 13 Jbeta primers. Repertoires were generated with immunoSEQ multiplex PCR, while TCRdb's copy carries only in-frame clones and drops some. The table counts about 83,000 clones; about 4.1% lies in the top ten. CDR3 size: 14 residues. With 1 base removed from V and 7 bases from J, the gap between germline ends came to 11 bases. Germline CDR1 is LNHNV and CDR2 is YYDKDF (reference sequence). On this clone itself: Its antigen remains unknown.

Study-level results: What TCR beta sequences reportedly achieved was accurate prediction of HLA-A and HLA-B alleles in most subjects.

This chain links TRBV15 with TRBJ2-1; D uncertain. The receptor was isolated from a man younger than 30 in good health and CMV-seropositive. Sequencing used PBMCs. CDR3 loop: CATSRGKRGNEQFF. The CDR3 nucleotides are TGTGCCACCAGCAGAGGGAAAAGAGGAAATGAGCAGTTCTTC. The whole variable domain, remainder taken from reference TRBV15 and TRBJ2-1, is DAMVIQNPRYQVTQFGKPVTLSCSQTLNHNVMYWYQQKSSQAPKLLFHYYDKDFNNEADTPDNFQSRRPNTSFCFLDIRSPGLGDTAMYLCATSRGKRGNEQFFGPGTRLTVL.